The 26 T cell receptor beta chains given below trace back to one sample, sequenced in a study of blood T cell repertoires in COVID-19 (dated by TCRdb to about 2020). Receptors were amplified or captured by the immunoSEQ multiplex PCR assay. The table comes from immuneACCESS by way of TCRdb, which keeps in-frame sequences with V and J called. Part of the clones is missing from these tables; in studies checked, under half for an unresolved V gene and the rest for unknown reasons. Across this sample there are fewer than 200,000 clones, with roughly 91% seen only once. In total, the top ten clones hold approximately 5% of the sample. The sequencing input was peripheral blood. These receptors all stem from a man aged 18 to 29 with COVID-19, enrolled during active disease.

J is TRBJ1-1 and V is TRBV10-3, with D perhaps matching TRBD1 (5 bases). Looked up from germline, CDR1 is ENHRY and CDR2 is SYGVKD. V shed 10 bases and J shed 4 bases, with 10 bases lying between them. CDR3 size: 11 residues. The CDR3 is CATSGGTEAFF. DNA for the CDR3: TGTGCCACTAGCGGGGGCACTGAAGCTTTCTTT.

The chain recombines TRBV6-5 with TRBJ1-5; a possible D gene is TRBD1 (5 bases). Trimming pared 5 bases from V and 0 bases from J, leaving 11 bases between. The germline gives CDR1 MNHEY, CDR2 SVGAGI. The CDR3 totals 15 residues. DNA of the CDR3: TGTGCCAGCAGTCGGTCAGGGTTTAGCAATCAGCCCCAGCATTTT. Translation: CASSRSGFSNQPQHF.

In its sample, this clone was seen a few times. This sequence joins TRBV7-8 and TRBJ1-3; no definite D call. Trimming removed 2 bases from V and 0 bases from J, with 14 bases in between. The germline gives CDR1 SGHVS, CDR2 FQNEAQ. The CDR3 runs to 17 residues. CDR3 bases: TGTGCCAGCAGCTTACGAGGGAATCGAGACTCTGGAAACACCATATATTTT. This translates into CASSLRGNRDSGNTIYF.

The chain has TRBV6-2 or TRBV6-3 and TRBJ1-2; D gene uncertain. V lost 2 bases and J lost 10, with 11 bases in between. The CDR3 has 12 amino acids. Per the germline V gene, CDR1 is MNHEY and CDR2 is SVGEGT. The CDR3 reads CASSYGGGDYTF. The CDR3 DNA sequence: TGTGCCAGCAGTTACGGCGGCGGCGACTACACCTTC.

The gene calls are TRBV2 and TRBJ2-7, with D possibly TRBD2 on 5 matching bases. This CDR3 has 13 amino acids. V was shortened by 10 bases and J by 6 bases, with 19 bases between the two germline ends. Germline V gives CDR1 SNHLY, CDR2 FYNNEI. Written as DNA, the CDR3 is TGTGCCATCATACGGGGAACCCTTTCCGAGCAGTACTTC. Its protein product is CAIIRGTLSEQYF. Together with reference TRBV2 and TRBJ2-7, the CDR3 gives the full variable domain: EPEVTQTPSHQVTQMGQEVILRCVPISNHLYFYWYRQILGQKVEFLVSFYNNEISEKSEIFDDQFSVERPDGSNFTLKIRSTKLEDSAMYFCAIIRGTLSEQYFGPGTRLTVT.

The chain links TRBV6-4 to TRBJ2-2, with 8 nucleotides matching TRBD2. J gave up 3 bases and V 3 bases, and 0 bases lay outside the gene matches. Per germline, CDR1 MRHNA and CDR2 SNTAGT. The CDR3 is 14 amino acids. The CDR3 sequence is CASSEREDTGELFF. The CDR3 DNA reads as TGTGCCAGCAGTGAGCGGGAGGACACCGGGGAGCTGTTTTTT.

This sequence joins TRBV12-3 or TRBV12-4 and TRBJ2-2; no clear D. This CDR3 has 13 amino acids. With 4 bases removed from V and 2 bases from J, the gap between germline ends came to 5 bases. The CDR3 coding sequence is TGTGCCAGCAGTTATGTAAACACCGGGGAGCTGTTTTTT. Protein: CASSYVNTGELFF.

There are a few counts of this clone. This rearrangement joins TRBV7-2 to TRBJ2-1, with D unclear. The CDR3 extends over 13 amino acids. Trimming removed 0 bases from V and 7 bases from J, with 7 bases in between. CDR1 and CDR2 from the germline V gene are SGHTA and FQGNSA. This chain's CDR3 is CASSLARWNEQFF. The CDR3 DNA reads as TGTGCCAGCAGCTTAGCGCGCTGGAATGAGCAGTTCTTC.

This clone was observed a single time. This chain joins TRBV5-4 and TRBJ2-7; 7 nucleotides line up with TRBD1. With 1 base clipped from V and 0 bases from J, the junction kept 4 bases outside the gene matches. Looked up from germline, CDR1 is SGHNT and CDR2 is YYREEE (reference sequence). This CDR3 comprises 15 residues. Here the CDR3 reads CASSLPAGGSYEQYF. CDR3 nucleotides: TGTGCCAGCAGCTTGCCGGCAGGGGGCTCCTACGAGCAGTACTTC.

A note on this clone: Compared with germline, one end of the junction differs, possibly owing to a read error. The gene calls are TRBV28 and TRBJ1-4; D is unresolved. Germline CDR1 is MDHEN and CDR2 is SYDVKM. CDR3 length equals 13 residues. The CDR3 nucleotides are TGTGCCAGCAGGCTCCATAGACAAGAAAAACTGCTTTTT. Its translation: CASRLHRQEKLLF.

As to this clone: One junction end disagrees with the germline gene, perhaps due to a read error. The chain joins TRBV15 to TRBJ1-4, with D maybe TRBD1 (5 bases). The CDR3 is 14 residues long. Germline CDR1 reads LNHNV; CDR2 reads YYDKDF (reference sequence). CDR3 DNA: TGTGCCACCAGCCCCCATACAGGAGGGCCGAAACTGCTTTTT. Its translation: CATSPHTGGPKLLF. The entire variable domain, with the rest obtained from reference TRBV15 and TRBJ1-4, is as follows: DAMVIQNPRYQVTQFGKPVTLSCSQTLNHNVMYWYQQKSSQAPKLLFHYYDKDFNNEADTPDNFQSRRPNTSFCFLDIRSPGLGDTAMYLCATSPHTGGPKLLFGSGTQLSVL.

The rearrangement joins TRBV7-2 to TRBJ1-2, with 8 bases fitting TRBD1. Trimming removed 0 bases from V and 7 bases from J; junction bases left unmatched: 4. This CDR3 has 14 amino acids. Per germline, CDR1 SGHTA and CDR2 FQGNSA. The CDR3 region is CASSLAKQGGGYTF. CDR3 in DNA: TGTGCCAGCAGCTTAGCGAAACAGGGGGGTGGCTACACCTTC.

The chain has TRBV28 and TRBJ1-6; tentative D call: TRBD1 (5 bases). The CDR3 contains 12 residues. The ends were cut back, 6 bases at V and 13 bases at J, with 13 bases in the middle. Germline V gene data show CDR1 as MDHEN and CDR2 as SYDVKM. CDR3 amino acids: CASRFNRSPLHF. CDR3 bases: TGTGCCAGCAGATTTAACAGGTCCCCCCTCCACTTT.

The sample holds one count of this clone. The chain recombines TRBV3-1 (or the pseudogene TRBV3-2) with TRBJ2-3; D possibly corresponds to TRBD1 (6 bases). The V gene's germline CDR1 is LGHDT and CDR2 YNNKEL (reference sequence). The V and J ends lost 3 bases and 6 bases respectively, with 22 bases between them. This CDR3 has 17 residues. DNA of the CDR3: TGTGCCAGCAGCCAGGGGCCCGACAGGCGGCACAGGGATACGCAGTATTTT. Translated: CASSQGPDRRHRDTQYF.

V and J are TRBV6-2 or TRBV6-3 and TRBJ2-5, with 12 bases matching TRBD2. Germline V lookup: CDR1 MNHEY, CDR2 SVGEGT. V trimming: 6 bases; J trimming: 9 bases; junction bases outside the gene matches: 11. The CDR3 sequence is 15 residues long. The chain's CDR3 is CASRPGLAGGPPQYF. The CDR3 bases are TGTGCCAGCAGGCCTGGTCTAGCGGGAGGGCCACCCCAGTACTTC.

This clone is a singleton in its sample. This sequence joins TRBV27 and TRBJ1-6; 9 bases match TRBD1. In germline, CDR1 is MNHEY, CDR2 SMNVEV (reference sequence). The CDR3 consists of 14 residues. Losses at the gene ends were 5 bases for V and 7 bases for J; bases not matched to a gene: 3. CDR3 coding DNA: TGTGCCAGCAGTCCCGGGACAGGGAATTCACCCCTCCACTTT. This translates into CASSPGTGNSPLHF.

The chain couples TRBV19 to TRBJ1-2, with 12 bases identical to TRBD1. Germline V gene sequence: CDR1 LNHDA, CDR2 SQIVND (reference sequence). The CDR3 contains 15 residues. V gave up 7 bases and J gave up 7 bases; unmatched junction bases: 10. CDR3 residues: CASTQGGTGGVGYTF. DNA for the CDR3: TGTGCCAGTACCCAGGGTGGGACAGGGGGCGTTGGCTACACCTTC.

The chain couples TRBV12-3 or TRBV12-4 to TRBJ1-5; no definite D call. CDR3 length equals 13 residues. The germline V and J ends were trimmed by 6 bases and 4 bases, with 10 bases remaining between them. CDR3 region: CASSQAENQPQHF. The CDR3 DNA sequence: TGTGCCAGCAGCCAAGCGGAAAATCAGCCCCAGCATTTT.

The chain carries TRBV6-2 or TRBV6-3 and TRBJ2-7, with D maybe TRBD2 (5 bases). The ends were cut back, 2 bases at V and 0 bases at J, with 20 bases in the middle. The CDR3 contains 18 residues. CDR1 is MNHEY, CDR2 SVGEGT, per germline. As DNA, the CDR3 is TGTGCCAGCAGTTACCACCGGGGTATCCGGGAACTCTCCTACGAGCAGTACTTC. Its translation is CASSYHRGIRELSYEQYF.

The chain links TRBV5-8 to TRBJ2-1, with TRBD2 as a possible D gene (5 bases). The germline V gene encodes CDR1 SGHTS and CDR2 YDEGEE. Trimming left V 2 bases short and J 2 bases short, with 14 bases between. This CDR3 has 16 residues. The CDR3 DNA is TGTGCCAGCAGCTTTGGTCCGACTAACGCCTACAATGAGCAGTTCTTC. It is translated as CASSFGPTNAYNEQFF.

This clone has only one observation. The rearrangement uses TRBV2 and TRBJ1-3; 9 positions agree with TRBD1. In germline, CDR1 is SNHLY, CDR2 FYNNEI. The CDR3 totals 14 residues. Trimming took 7 bases from V and 4 from J; bases not matched to a gene: 5. For the CDR3, the DNA is TGTGCCAGCATTTACAGGGGGCCAGGAAACACCATATATTTT. This translates into CASIYRGPGNTIYF.

This sequence joins TRBV6-2 or TRBV6-3 and TRBJ1-5; 7 bases match TRBD1. With 0 bases clipped from V and 0 bases from J, the junction kept 8 bases outside the gene matches. The CDR3 consists of 18 residues. From germline, CDR1 is MNHEY and CDR2 SVGEGT. In DNA form, the CDR3 reads TGTGCCAGCAGTTACTCCCGGGACAGAGAAAGTAGCAATCAGCCCCAGCATTTT. Translating it yields CASSYSRDRESSNQPQHF.

The J gene is TRBJ2-7, the V gene TRBV11-2, with a tentative D call TRBD2 (6 bases). Trimming shortened V by 4 bases and J by 2 bases, and 18 bases separated the two germline ends. Per germline, CDR1 SGHAT and CDR2 FQNNGV. The CDR3 runs to 16 residues. CDR3 residues: CASSSFEAGPPYEQYF. CDR3 nucleotide sequence: TGTGCCAGCAGCTCCTTTGAGGCGGGACCGCCCTACGAGCAGTACTTC. The whole variable domain, remainder taken from reference TRBV11-2 and TRBJ2-7, is EAGVAQSPRYKIIEKRQSVAFWCNPISGHATLYWYQQILGQGPKLLIQFQNNGVVDDSQLPKDRFSAERLKGVDSTLKIQPAKLEDSAVYLCASSSFEAGPPYEQYFGPGTRLTVT.

This chain links TRBV6-5 with TRBJ2-7, with a possible D match to TRBD1 (5 bases). V gave up 2 bases and J gave up 0 bases, with 11 bases separating them. CDR3 size: 15 residues. Germline V CDR1 and CDR2: MNHEY, SVGAGI. The CDR3 nucleotides read TGTGCCAGCAGTTACACCTCCAGGGCCTCCTACGAGCAGTACTTC. This codes for CASSYTSRASYEQYF.

The J gene is TRBJ2-3, the V gene TRBV7-6; D is unclear. The CDR3 runs 15 residues. Per the germline V gene, CDR1 is SGHVS and CDR2 is FNYEAQ. Trimming removed 1 base from V and 0 bases from J, with 8 bases in between. CDR3 sequence (DNA): TGTGCCAGCAGCTTAGGAGAGAGCAGCACAGATACGCAGTATTTT. Translation gives CASSLGESSTDTQYF.

This clone was observed a single time. The chain has TRBV4-3 and TRBJ2-7; 7 nucleotides line up with TRBD2. V shed 1 base, J shed 0 bases, and the junction held 3 bases outside the gene matches. In germline, CDR1 is LGHNA, CDR2 YSLEER. The CDR3 totals 15 residues. The CDR3 DNA is TGCGCCAGCAGCCAAGGCGGGAGTCGCTCCTACGAGCAGTACTTC. It translates to CASSQGGSRSYEQYF.